This T cell receptor (beta chain) originates from a study of T cells in Graves' hyperthyroidism and ophthalmopathy (dated by TCRdb to between 2019 and 2020). Concerning the study at large: Peripheral blood samples were taken at initial diagnosis, before any treatment was given. The roughly 90 discovery patients were divided at random into training and test sets in a 7:3 ratio. Prospective prediction of ophthalmopathy was tested in an independent validation cohort consisting of some 19 hyperthyroidism patients and 15 or so patients who later progressed to ophthalmopathy. Once sampling was done, hyperthyroidism patients were given methimazole at a starting dose of 30 mg daily, whereas ophthalmopathy patients were given high-dose intravenous methylprednisolone. The paper describes TCR Vbeta CDR3 sequencing of about 140 peripheral blood samples, made up of under 50 ophthalmopathy patients, 70 to 75 hyperthyroidism patients and some 17 progressor patients. To identify TCR V-J signatures that set the groups apart, the researchers used a discovery cohort of more than 95 patients, made up of fewer than 50 with Graves' ophthalmopathy and some 60 with stable Graves' hyperthyroidism. In about 6 Graves' hyperthyroidism patients, the study also compared T-cell repertoires from thyroid tissue with T-cell repertoires from blood. What the authors observed across the whole study: In validation, the model predicted progression to ophthalmopathy a median of approximately 6.3 months before onset, with over 55% sensitivity and around 76% specificity. In cross-validation, a model built on a 13 V-J signature told ophthalmopathy apart from stable hyperthyroidism with about 90% sensitivity and approximately 81% specificity, and in testing the same model reached 80%/75%. Most expanded thyroid clonotypes (frequency above 0.001) were also found in blood, which suggests that blood repertoires may mirror thyroid immune responses. No statistical method was used to set the sample size in advance, and investigators knew the group allocation.

The CDR3 runs 15 residues from the cysteine to the phenylalanine. The entry retains the CDR3 DNA only, 45 bases that are in frame from base 1. Trimming takes 5 bases from V and 0 bases from J, and the germline ends sit 13 bases apart. Moderately to severely active disease, a Clinical Activity Score of at least 3, a NOSPECS grade of at least 4, and a duration under 3 months were present in ophthalmopathy patients. Any patient with an uncontrolled infection, another autoimmune disease, pregnancy or lactation was excluded. Clinical symptoms, serum thyroxine and TRAb, thyroid ultrasound, and orbital computed tomography formed the basis for the diagnoses. PBMCs were separated from roughly 10 ml of fresh peripheral blood using Ficoll-Paque density gradient centrifugation. Trizol reagent was used to extract total RNA, and RNA quality was then checked on an Agilent 2100 Bioanalyzer. TCR beta CDR3 regions were amplified from RNA transcripts. The first round of RT-PCR for the TCR CDR3 was performed with the HTBI primer set and the Qiagen OneStep RT-PCR kit. Libraries were constructed in a second round of multiplex PCR, after which size selection and purification were performed. Sequencing of the libraries was done on an Illumina HiSeq2000 using paired-end 100 bp reads. In the original analysis: SOAPnuke was used to process the raw data, removing reads that contained adapters or uncalled bases, had a mean Phred below 15, or lacked an exact match to the constant primer or identifier. High-quality paired reads were merged with COPE v1.2.5, and unique nucleotide sequences were defined as clonotypes. MiTCR v1.1 was used to align the clonotypes against IMGT TRBV, TRBD and TRBJ reference segments. The analysis included only V-J combinations with a frequency above 0.0001, which together covered more than 99% of the repertoires. The TCS score was defined as the ratio of F50 (clonal expansion) to E x V (chaos), calculated using BLOSUM62-based TCRdist between CDR3 peptides within each V-J. Welch's t-statistics and random forest reduced 500 to 650 V-J features to 13, which were used in a naive Bayes classifier (R e1071). TCRdb reworked the public reads: Q25 trimming with fastp, MiXCR clone assembly, productive beta chains retained. Each entry is one CDR3 protein sequence, shown with its most common DNA and genes. The V and J calls come from TCRdb's annotation, not from the publication. The sample has a few hundred thousand distinct CDR3 sequences on record, 15% to 20% of them singletons. The top ten hold 35% to 50% of the sample.

This clonotype was seen ten or more times. It lacks a known antigen. Qualities for individual bases were not recorded, and no much larger clone is one base off. Sequencing was done on a sample of blood. The chain couples TRBV12-3 or TRBV12-4 to TRBJ1-1; confidence is insufficient to name the D gene. The TCR comes from a man aged 18 to 30 with Graves' ophthalmopathy. The nucleotide sequence is given as TGTGCCAGCAGTGCCCTTTTTGGGCTGAACACTGAAGCTTTCTTT. It translates to CASSALFGLNTEAFF.